Described below is a single T cell receptor beta chain sequence and its context. Its antigen is undetermined. The sample originates from a study of STAT5B mutations in CD4+ large granular lymphocyte leukemia. Germline-derived CDR1 and CDR2 are MNHEY and SMNVEV (reference sequence). Trimming pared 7 bases from V and 5 bases from J, leaving 21 bases between. The CDR3 totals 15 residues. In the original workflow: The detection floor for productive clonotype frequency was 2.59 x 10-5. Generated by immunoSEQ multiplex PCR, the TCRdb table keeps only in-frame clones and is missing some. That table furnishes V, J and clone size, whereas the DNA furnished D and trimming. The sample lists fewer than 45,000 clones, roughly 81% seen once, with 3.6% in the top ten. General study findings and limits: The CD4+ versus CD8+ T-LGLL clonality difference may reflect limited sample size. TRBV06-family usage was enriched in top patient clones (8/27) versus controls (2/35).

Sequencing was performed on CD4+ T cells from blood buffy coats. The source of this sequence is a human donor in good health. This chain joins TRBV27 and TRBJ2-7; D tentatively reads TRBD1 or TRBD2 (6 bases each). CDR3 DNA sequence: TGTGCCAGCACCTCGGGGGCCGCCGGGGAAGACGAGCAGTACTTC. Amino acid sequence: CASTSGAAGEDEQYF.